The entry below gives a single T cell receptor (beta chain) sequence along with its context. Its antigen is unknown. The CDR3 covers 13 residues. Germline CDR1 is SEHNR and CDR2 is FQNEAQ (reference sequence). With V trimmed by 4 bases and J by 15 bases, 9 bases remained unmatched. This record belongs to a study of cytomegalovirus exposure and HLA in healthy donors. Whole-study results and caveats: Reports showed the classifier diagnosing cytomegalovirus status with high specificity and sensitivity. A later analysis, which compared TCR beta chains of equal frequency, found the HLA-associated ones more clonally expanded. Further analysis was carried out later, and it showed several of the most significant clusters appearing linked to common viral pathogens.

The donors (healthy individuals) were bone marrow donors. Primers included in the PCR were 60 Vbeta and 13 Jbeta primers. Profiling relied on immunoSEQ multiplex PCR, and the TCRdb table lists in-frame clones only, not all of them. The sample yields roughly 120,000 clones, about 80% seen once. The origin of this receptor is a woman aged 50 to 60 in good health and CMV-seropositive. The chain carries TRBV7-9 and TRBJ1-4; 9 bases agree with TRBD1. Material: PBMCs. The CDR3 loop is CASSSPGQGGMFF. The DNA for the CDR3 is TGTGCCAGCAGCTCACCGGGACAGGGAGGAATGTTTTTT.